The 3 T cell receptor beta chains reported below all come from one sample, sequenced in a study of blood T cells in healthy people across ages. Primers used in a second PCR of roughly 7 to 11 cycles were a sample-barcoded 5' primer and a J-beta primer mix. TCRdb called the 5' RACE reads again in MiXCR, with one record for every CDR3 protein. The sample yields approximately 580,000 distinct CDR3 sequences, 24% seen once. This sample was also put to use in a study of T cells of mothers and their children.

The sample was blood. These receptors originate from a boy younger than 18 in good health.

This clonotype was counted at least ten times. The chain links TRBV29-1 to TRBJ1-1; tentatively, D is TRBD1 (6 bases). The germline CDR1 and CDR2 sequences are SQVTM and ANQGSEA. V lost 0 bases and J lost 5, with 19 bases in between. This CDR3 has 16 amino acids. This chain's CDR3 is CSVEDRAGVLRTEAFF. DNA of the CDR3: TGCAGCGTTGAAGATCGGGCAGGGGTTTTGAGGACTGAAGCTTTCTTT.

This clonotype was counted only a few times. This may arise from a read error, as a much more abundant clone is one base away. The V gene is TRBV5-1, the J gene TRBJ2-3, with a weak D call TRBD2 (6 bases). This CDR3 is built from 16 residues. Germline V gives CDR1 SGHRS, CDR2 YFSETQ. The CDR3 here is CTSSPQAGGSTDTQYF. CDR3 DNA sequence: TGCACCAGCAGCCCGCAAGCGGGCGGAAGCACAGATACGCAGTATTTT.

The V call is TRBV6-5, the J call TRBJ2-7, with 7 bases that match TRBD2. Trimming took 7 bases from V and 5 from J; bases not matched to a gene: 11. The CDR3 sequence is 14 residues long. From germline, CDR1 is MNHEY and CDR2 SVGAGI. The CDR3 nucleotides are TGTGCCAGCACCCCCGTCGGGAGGTACAACGAGCAGTACTTC. It specifies CASTPVGRYNEQYF.